Shown below are 6 T cell receptor beta chains from a single sample sequenced in a study of identical twins. TCRdb ran MiXCR on the 5' RACE reads and lists one entry per CDR3 protein. The profile shows roughly 1.6 million distinct CDR3 sequences, about 32% of them singletons. Input material: cord blood. The source of these receptors is a newborn girl in good health.

This clonotype was counted ten times or more. Germline and junction disagree at one end, which may indicate a read error. This chain links TRBV5-1 with TRBJ1-1; D is uncertain. The germline V gene has CDR1 SGHRS and CDR2 YFSETQ. The CDR3 spans 12 residues. DNA for the CDR3: TGTGCCAGCACCCGAGGGAACACTGAAGCTTTCTTT. Translating it yields CASTRGNTEAFF. Based on the CDR3 plus reference TRBV5-1 and TRBJ1-1, the full variable domain is KAGVTQTPRYLIKTRGQQVTLSCSPISGHRSVSWYQQTPGQGLQFLFEYFSETQRNKGNFPGRFSGRQFSNSRSEMNVSTLELGDSALYLCASTRGNTEAFFGQGTRLTVV.

V is TRBV20-1 and J is TRBJ1-1, with TRBD1 matching over 8 bases. V lost 3 bases, J lost 3 bases, and 3 bases stayed unmatched. This CDR3 is built from 13 residues. Per the germline V gene, CDR1 is DFQATT and CDR2 is SNEGSKA (reference sequence). The CDR3 loop reads CSARGQVYTEAFF. CDR3 nucleotides: TGCAGTGCTAGGGGACAGGTGTACACTGAAGCTTTCTTT.

Comment on this clonotype: One end of the junction is discordant with germline, which a read error may explain. This chain uses TRBV20-1 with TRBJ2-3; the match to TRBD2 covers 9 bases. The germline gives CDR1 DFQATT, CDR2 SNEGSKA (reference sequence). The CDR3 is made up of 19 amino acids. The CDR3: CGAHAGGTSYTEATDTQYF. Written as DNA, the CDR3 is TGCGGTGCACACGCTGGCGGGACTAGCTATACCGAAGCCACAGATACGCAGTATTTT.

This clonotype was found a few times. V and J are TRBV24-1 and TRBJ2-7, with D possibly matching TRBD1 (6 bases). Germline V gene lookup returns CDR1 KGHDR and CDR2 SFDVKD. Trimming removed 5 bases from V and 1 base from J, with 8 bases in between. This CDR3 comprises 13 residues. CDR3 protein: CATSVGASYEQYF. The CDR3 DNA is TGTGCCACCAGTGTGGGGGCTTCCTACGAGCAGTACTTC.

On this clonotype itself: This may come from a read error, since a much larger clone is one base off. The chain recombines TRBV5-1 with TRBJ2-5; 8 bases fit TRBD2. CDR3 size: 19 residues. V lost 3 bases to trimming and J lost 13 bases; unmatched junction nucleotides: 29. Looked up from germline, CDR1 is SGHRS and CDR2 is YFSETQ. This CDR3 reads CASSWTIPGRGPKIYELYF. The CDR3 nucleotides read TGCGCCAGCAGCTGGACAATCCCCGGGAGGGGCCCTAAAATCTACGAGCTGTACTTC.

CDR3 DNA: TGTGCCAGCAGTGAAGACGGGGGGGCTACAGATACGCAGTATTTT. It codes for CASSEDGGATDTQYF. The rearrangement uses TRBV2 and TRBJ2-3; TRBD2 matches at 8 bases. CDR3 size: 15 residues. Trimming took 1 base from V and 3 from J; bases not matched to a gene: 3. Germline V gene lookup returns CDR1 SNHLY and CDR2 FYNNEI.